Following are 9 T cell receptor beta chains from one sample sequenced in a study of patients and donors after allogeneic stem cell transplantation. TCRdb used MiXCR to reprocess the RT-PCR reads, holding one entry per CDR3 protein. The repertoire includes about 110,000 distinct CDR3 sequences, roughly 37% of them detected once, and around 25% sits in the top ten. Sequenced input: blood, either unsorted or a sorted T cell fraction (not recorded which). The receptors come from a human donor who was either an allogeneic HSCT recipient or a stem cell or donor lymphocyte infusion donor (not recorded which). It is not recorded whose cells these are; they may come from a transplant donor.

This clonotype was seen more than once but under ten times. The chain employs TRBV7-2 and TRBJ2-1; possibly TRBD1 or TRBD2 for D (5 bases each). The germline V gene encodes CDR1 SGHTA and CDR2 FQGNSA. The CDR3 runs 11 residues. Trimming took 3 bases from V and 8 from J, leaving 5 bases between them. CDR3 DNA: TGTGCCAGCAGCTTGGGGGATGAGCAGTTCTTC. Amino acids: CASSLGDEQFF.

This clonotype came up a few times. V is TRBV20-1 and J is TRBJ1-5; 8 nucleotides line up with TRBD1. This CDR3 spans 13 amino acids. Germline CDR1 reads DFQATT; CDR2 reads SNEGSKA (reference sequence). After removal of 6 bases from V and 4 bases from J, the junction contained 5 bases not matched to a gene. In DNA, the CDR3 is TGCAGTGCGCGACAGGGGCCGAATCAGCCCCAGCATTTT. It specifies CSARQGPNQPQHF.

This chain uses TRBV5-6 with TRBJ2-1, with D maybe TRBD2 (6 bases). The CDR3 is 16 residues long. The germline V gene has CDR1 SGHDT and CDR2 YYEEEE. V was shortened by 0 bases and J by 3 bases, with 13 bases between the two germline ends. In nucleotides, the CDR3 is TGTGCCAGCAGCTTGGGAGAGCGGGTTCTCTACAATGAGCAGTTCTTC. This gives the protein CASSLGERVLYNEQFF.

This clonotype was picked up a small number of times. J is TRBJ2-5 and V is TRBV4-3, with TRBD2 matching 8 bases. The CDR3 is 15 amino acids. Germline-derived CDR1 and CDR2 are LGHNA and YSLEER. V trimming: 0 bases; J trimming: 4 bases; junction bases outside the gene matches: 4. CDR3 nucleotide sequence: TGCGCCAGCAGCCAAGATGGGACTAGAAGAGAGACCCAGTACTTC. Its translation: CASSQDGTRRETQYF.

This chain uses TRBV27 with TRBJ1-1, with unresolved D. The CDR3 spans 13 residues. Germline CDR1 reads MNHEY; CDR2 reads SMNVEV (reference sequence). Deletions cut 4 bases from V and 4 bases from J, with 10 bases between. CDR3 in amino acids: CASSSVRGTEAFF. The CDR3 coding sequence is TGTGCCAGCAGTTCGGTCCGCGGCACTGAAGCTTTCTTT.

CDR3 loop: CSVADQDNEQFF. The CDR3 bases are TGCAGCGTTGCTGACCAAGACAATGAGCAGTTCTTC. The chain has TRBV29-1 and TRBJ2-1; the D is unclear. Per germline, CDR1 SQVTM and CDR2 ANQGSEA. V was clipped by 4 bases and J by 5 bases, with 9 bases between them. The CDR3 sequence is 12 residues long.

The J gene is TRBJ2-2, the V gene TRBV27; the match to TRBD2 covers 9 bases. V lost 2 bases and J lost 6; bases outside the gene matches: 7. The V gene's germline CDR1 is MNHEY and CDR2 SMNVEV (reference sequence). The CDR3 runs to 16 residues. CDR3 protein: CASSLRAGGIAGELFF. CDR3 nucleotide sequence: TGTGCCAGCAGTTTACGAGCGGGAGGAATTGCCGGGGAGCTGTTTTTT.

This clonotype has just one count. The chain carries TRBV27 and TRBJ2-7, with D perhaps TRBD1 or TRBD2 (5 bases each). The CDR3 contains 15 residues. Looked up from germline, CDR1 is MNHEY and CDR2 is SMNVEV (reference sequence). V dropped 5 bases and J dropped 5 bases, with 19 bases sitting between them. CDR3 sequence: CASSLTGTAVHEQYF. The CDR3 region has the DNA TGTGCCAGCAGTCTAACCGGGACGGCAGTGCACGAGCAGTACTTC.

V and J are TRBV6-2 or TRBV6-3 and TRBJ1-1; perhaps TRBD1 as D (6 bases). CDR3 length equals 14 residues. Trimming cost V 6 bases and J 10 bases, with 21 bases left between them. The germline V gene encodes CDR1 MNHEY and CDR2 SVGEGT. The CDR3 region is CASSLDSGARGAFF. CDR3 nucleotides: TGTGCCAGCAGCCTCGACTCGGGGGCCAGGGGAGCTTTCTTT.